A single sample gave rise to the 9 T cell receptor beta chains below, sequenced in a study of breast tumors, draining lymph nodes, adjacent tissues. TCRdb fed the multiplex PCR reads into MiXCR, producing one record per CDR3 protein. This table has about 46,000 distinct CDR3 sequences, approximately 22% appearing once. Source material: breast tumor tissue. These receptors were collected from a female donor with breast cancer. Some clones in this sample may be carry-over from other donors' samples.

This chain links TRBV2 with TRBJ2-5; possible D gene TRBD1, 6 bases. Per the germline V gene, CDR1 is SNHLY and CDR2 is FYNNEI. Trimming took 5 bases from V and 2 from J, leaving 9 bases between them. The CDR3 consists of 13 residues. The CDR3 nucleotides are TGTGCCAGCAGTAGACAGGCTCAAGAGACCCAGTACTTC. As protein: CASSRQAQETQYF.

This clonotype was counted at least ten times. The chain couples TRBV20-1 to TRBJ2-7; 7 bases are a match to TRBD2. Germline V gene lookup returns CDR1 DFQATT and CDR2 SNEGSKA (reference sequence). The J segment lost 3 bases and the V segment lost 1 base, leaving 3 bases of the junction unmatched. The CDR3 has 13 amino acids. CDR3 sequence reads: CSARVGGGYEQYF. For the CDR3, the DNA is TGCAGTGCTAGAGTGGGCGGGGGCTACGAGCAGTACTTC.

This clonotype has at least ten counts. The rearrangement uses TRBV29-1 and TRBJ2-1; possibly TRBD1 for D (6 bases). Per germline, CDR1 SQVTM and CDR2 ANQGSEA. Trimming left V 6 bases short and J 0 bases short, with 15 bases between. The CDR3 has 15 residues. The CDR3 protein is CSVRTEKSSYNEQFF. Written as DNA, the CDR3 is TGCAGCGTAAGGACAGAAAAGAGCTCCTACAATGAGCAGTTCTTC.

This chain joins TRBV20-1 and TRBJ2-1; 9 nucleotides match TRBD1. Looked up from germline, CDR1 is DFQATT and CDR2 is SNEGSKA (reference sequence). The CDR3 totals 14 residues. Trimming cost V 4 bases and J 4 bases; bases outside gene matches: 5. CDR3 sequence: CSATGQGRYNEQFF. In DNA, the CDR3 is TGCAGTGCTACAGGACAGGGGAGGTACAATGAGCAGTTCTTC.

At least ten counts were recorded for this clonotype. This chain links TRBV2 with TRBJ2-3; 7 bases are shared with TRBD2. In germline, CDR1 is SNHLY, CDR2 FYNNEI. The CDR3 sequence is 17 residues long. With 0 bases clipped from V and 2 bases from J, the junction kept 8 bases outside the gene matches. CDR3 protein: CASSEAPLASTTDTQYF. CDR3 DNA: TGTGCCAGCAGTGAAGCTCCACTAGCGTCAACCACAGATACGCAGTATTTT.

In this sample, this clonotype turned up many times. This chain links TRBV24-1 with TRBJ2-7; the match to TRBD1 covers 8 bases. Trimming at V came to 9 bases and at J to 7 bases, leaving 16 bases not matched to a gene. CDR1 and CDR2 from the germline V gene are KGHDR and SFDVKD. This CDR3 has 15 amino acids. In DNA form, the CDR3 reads TGTGCCACCTCAGGGGGCACATCATCCCTTGCAGAGCAGTACTTC. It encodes CATSGGTSSLAEQYF.

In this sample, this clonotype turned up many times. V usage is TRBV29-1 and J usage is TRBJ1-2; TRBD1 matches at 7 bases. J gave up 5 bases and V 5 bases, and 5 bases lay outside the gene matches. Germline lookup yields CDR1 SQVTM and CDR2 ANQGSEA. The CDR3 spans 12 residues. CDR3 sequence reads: CSVKEQGYGYTF. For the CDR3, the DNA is TGCAGCGTTAAGGAACAGGGGTATGGCTACACCTTC.

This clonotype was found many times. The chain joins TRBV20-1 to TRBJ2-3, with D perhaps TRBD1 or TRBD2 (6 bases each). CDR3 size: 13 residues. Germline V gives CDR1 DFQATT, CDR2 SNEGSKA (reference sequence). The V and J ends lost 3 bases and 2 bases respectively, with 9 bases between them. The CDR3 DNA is TGCAGTGCTAGCCGGGGGCTCACAGATACGCAGTATTTT. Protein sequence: CSASRGLTDTQYF.

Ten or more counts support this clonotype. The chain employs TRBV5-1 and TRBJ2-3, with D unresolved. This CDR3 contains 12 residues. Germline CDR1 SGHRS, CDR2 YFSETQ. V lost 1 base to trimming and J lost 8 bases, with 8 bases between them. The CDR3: CASSLTVGTQYF. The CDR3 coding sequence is TGCGCCAGCAGCTTGACAGTCGGTACGCAGTATTTT.